The 30 T cell receptor beta chains in this list originate from one sample, sequenced in a study of shared clonotypes between healthy human individuals. The assay was immunoSEQ multiplex PCR, and TCRdb's table has in-frame clones only and misses some. The sample holds about 2.4 million clones, just over 90% seen once. Sequenced: naive CD4+ T cells sorted from blood. Subset specified: CD45RA+ positively selected. These receptors all come from a man aged 18 to 29 in good health.

The chain is built from TRBV28 and TRBJ1-1; the match to TRBD1 covers 10 bases. The CDR3 extends over 16 amino acids. After removal of 6 bases from V and 4 bases from J, the junction contained 11 bases not matched to a gene. Germline V gene sequence: CDR1 MDHEN, CDR2 SYDVKM. CDR3 residues: CASSRRTGGTGTEAFF. For the CDR3, the DNA is TGTGCCAGCAGCCGTAGGACAGGGGGAACCGGCACTGAAGCTTTCTTT.

The V call is TRBV11-1, the J call TRBJ2-7, with 9 nucleotides matching TRBD1. This CDR3 is 16 amino acids long. With 3 bases clipped from V and 6 bases from J, the junction kept 12 bases outside the gene matches. CDR1 and CDR2 (germline): SGHAT, FQDESV (reference sequence). CDR3 sequence reads: CASSFRQGDLPREQYF. Here the CDR3 DNA reads TGTGCCAGCAGCTTCCGACAGGGGGATCTTCCCCGCGAGCAGTACTTC.

The V call is TRBV30, the J call TRBJ2-3; TRBD2 aligns across 10 bases. The CDR3 sequence is 17 residues long. V lost 0 bases, J lost 1 base, and 7 bases stayed unmatched. Germline V gene sequence: CDR1 GTSNPN, CDR2 SVGIG (reference sequence). This CDR3 reads CAWSVTRTSGRTDTQYF. As DNA, the CDR3 is TGTGCCTGGAGTGTAACGCGGACTAGCGGTCGCACAGATACGCAGTATTTT.

V gene TRBV7-9 combines with J gene TRBJ1-1; D is unresolved. The V end was cut by 8 bases, the J end by 1 base, with 14 bases between. Germline CDR1 is SEHNR and CDR2 is FQNEAQ (reference sequence). The CDR3 extends over 14 amino acids. CDR3: CASDQRSPNTEAFF. CDR3 in DNA: TGTGCCAGCGACCAGCGGTCTCCGAACACTGAAGCTTTCTTT.

This clone was picked up many times. The chain couples TRBV4-1 to TRBJ2-5, with D possibly matching TRBD2 (5 bases). With 4 bases removed from V and 5 bases from J, the gap between germline ends came to 11 bases. There are 13 residues in the CDR3. The germline gives CDR1 MGHRA, CDR2 YSYEKL. The CDR3 reads CASSPGLVETQYF. The CDR3 coding sequence is TGCGCCAGCAGCCCCGGACTCGTCGAGACCCAGTACTTC.

J is TRBJ1-2 and V is TRBV5-1; tentative D call: TRBD1 (6 bases). V was pared by 2 bases and J by 4 bases, with 12 bases between. Germline CDR1 is SGHRS and CDR2 is YFSETQ. The CDR3 consists of 14 residues. This chain's CDR3 is CASSFPGQPYGYTF. CDR3 in DNA: TGCGCCAGCAGCTTTCCCGGACAGCCCTATGGCTACACCTTC.

The J gene is TRBJ2-7, the V gene TRBV6-1; no firm D call. The CDR3 spans 13 residues. The germline V gene encodes CDR1 MNHNS and CDR2 SASEGT. Trimming took 4 bases from V and 1 from J, leaving 8 bases between them. The CDR3 nucleotides read TGTGCCAGCAGTGGCCAACGATCCTACGAGCAGTACTTC. Encoded protein: CASSGQRSYEQYF.

The rearrangement links TRBV6-1 to TRBJ1-2, with 7 nucleotides matching TRBD1. CDR1 and CDR2 (germline): MNHNS, SASEGT. V dropped 2 bases and J dropped 8; count of bases not matched to a gene: 8. The CDR3 spans 14 residues. CDR3 DNA: TGTGCCAGCAGTGAACAGGGACAGAGTGCAGGCTACACCTTC. Its translation is CASSEQGQSAGYTF.

The V gene is TRBV6-5, the J gene TRBJ1-1; no reliable D call. Trimming took 5 bases from V and 1 from J, leaving 8 bases between them. The germline V gene has CDR1 MNHEY and CDR2 SVGAGI. The CDR3 is 13 residues long. CDR3 amino acids: CASSSSANTEAFF. The CDR3, as DNA: TGTGCCAGCAGTAGCAGCGCGAACACTGAAGCTTTCTTT.

The chain combines TRBV11-2 with TRBJ2-7; D is undetermined. The CDR3 loop spans 15 amino acids. V lost 1 base and J lost 2, with 12 bases in between. Germline lookup yields CDR1 SGHAT and CDR2 FQNNGV. CDR3 nucleotides: TGTGCCAGCAGCTTAGTAGGGTCTAAGGCCTACGAGCAGTACTTC. This codes for CASSLVGSKAYEQYF. Filled out from reference TRBV11-2 and TRBJ2-7, the complete variable domain reads EAGVAQSPRYKIIEKRQSVAFWCNPISGHATLYWYQQILGQGPKLLIQFQNNGVVDDSQLPKDRFSAERLKGVDSTLKIQPAKLEDSAVYLCASSLVGSKAYEQYFGPGTRLTVT.

The chain links TRBV7-9 to TRBJ2-1; 9 bases agree with TRBD1. V was clipped by 5 bases and J by 4 bases; unmatched bases: 18. CDR3 length: 19 residues. The V gene's germline CDR1 is SEHNR and CDR2 FQNEAQ (reference sequence). The CDR3 reads CASSPTGTGHANRYNEQFF. The CDR3 nucleotides are TGTGCCAGCAGCCCTACCGGGACAGGGCACGCCAACAGATACAATGAGCAGTTCTTC.

This rearrangement joins TRBV27 to TRBJ1-2; D is unresolved. Germline CDR1 is MNHEY and CDR2 is SMNVEV (reference sequence). The V and J ends lost 5 bases and 1 base respectively, with 11 bases between them. The CDR3 is 14 amino acids. The CDR3 protein is CASSPREVNYGYTF. The CDR3 nucleotides are TGTGCCAGCAGTCCGCGGGAGGTTAACTATGGCTACACCTTC.

V and J are TRBV27 and TRBJ2-5, with D tentatively TRBD2 (5 bases). The V gene's germline CDR1 is MNHEY and CDR2 SMNVEV (reference sequence). Trimming took off 4 bases at V and 3 bases at J, with 12 bases between the two ends. CDR3 length: 14 residues. Written as DNA, the CDR3 is TGTGCCAGCAGTTCCCCGAGGAGGAAAGAGACCCAGTACTTC. Translating it yields CASSSPRRKETQYF.

Worth noting for this clone: One junction end does not reproduce the germline sequence, and a read error may be involved. The chain couples TRBV5-1 to TRBJ1-2; 7 positions agree with TRBD1. The CDR3 runs 12 residues. The germline gives CDR1 SGHRS, CDR2 YFSETQ. In DNA, the CDR3 is TGCGCCAGCAGCTTGTCTGGAGGGGACAGCGTCTTC. This sequence encodes CASSLSGGDSVF.

This clone showed up just once. Distinct nucleotide sequences in the sample also encode this CDR3. The V call is TRBV11-3, the J call TRBJ1-1, with D tentatively TRBD1 (6 bases). CDR1 and CDR2 from the germline V gene are SGHNT and YENEEA. This CDR3 region has 13 residues. The V and J ends lost 5 bases and 5 bases respectively, with 12 bases between them. CDR3 nucleotide sequence: TGTGCCAGCAGCCTTACAGGGAATACTGAAGCTTTCTTT. Translated: CASSLTGNTEAFF.

This chain connects TRBV19 to TRBJ2-7; the match to TRBD2 covers 15 bases. Germline V gene sequence: CDR1 LNHDA, CDR2 SQIVND (reference sequence). Trimming took 10 bases from V and 6 from J; bases not matched to a gene: 4. This CDR3 contains 13 residues. The CDR3 DNA is TGTGCCACCCGGACTAGCGGGAGGGGCGAGCAGTACTTC. Its protein is CATRTSGRGEQYF. The full variable domain, completed using reference TRBV19 and TRBJ2-7, is DGGITQSPKYLFRKEGQNVTLSCEQNLNHDAMYWYRQDPGQGLRLIYYSQIVNDFQKGDIAEGYSVSREKKESFPLTVTSAQKNPTAFYLCATRTSGRGEQYFGPGTRLTVT.

This clone showed up just once. The rearrangement joins TRBV28 to TRBJ2-7; 9 nucleotides agree with TRBD1. The CDR3 contains 13 residues. CDR1 and CDR2 (germline): MDHEN, SYDVKM. V shed 8 bases and J 6 bases; nucleotides not matched to a gene: 8. Here the CDR3 DNA reads TGTGCCAGCGCGACAGGGGGGAAGGGCGAGCAGTACTTC. This encodes CASATGGKGEQYF.

In the case of this clone: This same CDR3 is encoded by further DNA sequences in the sample. V is TRBV7-6 and J is TRBJ2-5; no definite D call. Between the trimmed V and J ends, which lost 0 bases and 2 bases, there was a span of 1 base. The CDR3 runs to 12 residues. Germline CDR1 SGHVS, CDR2 FNYEAQ. CDR3 residues: CASSLAQETQYF. The CDR3 DNA sequence: TGTGCCAGCAGCTTAGCGCAAGAGACCCAGTACTTC.

The chain recombines TRBV5-6 with TRBJ1-5, with D maybe TRBD1 (6 bases). Germline CDR1 SGHDT, CDR2 YYEEEE. The CDR3 is 16 amino acids. V was clipped by 3 bases and J by 5 bases, with 18 bases between them. CDR3 region: CASSSGGGRLDQPQHF. For the CDR3, the DNA is TGTGCCAGCAGCTCGGGCGGGGGGCGCCTCGATCAGCCCCAGCATTTT.

The chain has TRBV5-6 and TRBJ2-2, with D unresolved. From germline, CDR1 is SGHDT and CDR2 YYEEEE. V lost 1 base, J lost 0 bases, and 1 base lay in between. The CDR3 sequence is 13 residues long. CDR3 sequence (DNA): TGTGCCAGCAGCTTGCCGAACACCGGGGAGCTGTTTTTT. Translating it yields CASSLPNTGELFF. The whole variable domain, filled in from reference TRBV5-6 and TRBJ2-2, reads DAGVTQSPTHLIKTRGQQVTLRCSPKSGHDTVSWYQQALGQGPQFIFQYYEEEERQRGNFPDRFSGHQFPNYSSELNVNALLLGDSALYLCASSLPNTGELFFGEGSRLTVL.

This rearrangement joins TRBV5-1 to TRBJ2-3; 8 nucleotides align to TRBD2. V was clipped by 4 bases and J by 4 bases; unmatched bases: 5. Germline V gives CDR1 SGHRS, CDR2 YFSETQ. The CDR3 has 14 residues. DNA of the CDR3: TGCGCCAGCAGCGCAACTAGCGGCGCAGATACGCAGTATTTT. This translates into CASSATSGADTQYF.

This chain connects TRBV25-1 to TRBJ2-1; 8 bases fit TRBD2. Unmatched junction bases numbered 15, after V lost 5 bases and J lost 9 bases. From germline, CDR1 is MGHDK and CDR2 SYGVNS. The CDR3 contains 16 residues. The CDR3 sequence is CASSQTGGASDSEQFF. As DNA, the CDR3 is TGTGCCAGCAGTCAAACGGGGGGGGCATCGGATAGTGAGCAGTTCTTC.

This sequence joins TRBV11-2 and TRBJ2-5, with 8 bases lining up with TRBD1. The end of the DNA aligns better with TRBJ2-7, so the J call may be wrong. Germline CDR1 is SGHAT and CDR2 is FQNNGV. This CDR3 is 14 amino acids long. CDR3 in DNA: TGTGCCAGCAGCTTGGGACAGGAAAACTACGAGCAGTACTTC. Its protein is CASSLGQENYEQYF.

The rearrangement joins TRBV7-9 to TRBJ2-7; 7 bases are shared with TRBD2. The length of the CDR3 is 15 residues. Germline V gene data show CDR1 as SEHNR and CDR2 as FQNEAQ (reference sequence). With 0 bases clipped from V and 0 bases from J, the junction kept 2 bases outside the gene matches. Here the CDR3 reads CASSLAAGLSYEQYF. The CDR3 DNA reads as TGTGCCAGCAGCTTAGCAGCGGGACTCTCCTACGAGCAGTACTTC.

The chain couples TRBV29-1 to TRBJ2-1; TRBD1 is a possible D gene (6 bases). The CDR3 consists of 14 residues. Trimming left V 3 bases short and J 7 bases short, with 16 bases between. CDR1 and CDR2 (germline): SQVTM, ANQGSEA. The CDR3 bases are TGCAGCGTTGAGAATAGGGACAACTTAAATGAGCAGTTCTTC. This codes for CSVENRDNLNEQFF.

The sample holds one count of this clone. The CDR3 spells CASSLVTGKGKNIQYF. The CDR3 nucleotides are TGTGCCAGCAGCTTGGTGACAGGGAAAGGCAAAAACATTCAGTACTTC. The V gene is TRBV5-4, the J gene TRBJ2-4; 7 bases are shared with TRBD1. CDR3 length: 16 amino acids. V was clipped by 0 bases and J by 3 bases; unmatched bases: 6. Per the germline V gene, CDR1 is SGHNT and CDR2 is YYREEE (reference sequence).

The CDR3 loop reads CSVYRDYSIRPTDTQYF. The CDR3, as DNA: TGCAGCGTTTACCGGGACTACAGCATCCGCCCCACAGATACGCAGTATTTT. The chain links TRBV29-1 to TRBJ2-3; 7 bases fit TRBD2. Per the germline V gene, CDR1 is SQVTM and CDR2 is ANQGSEA. The V segment lost 5 bases and the J segment 2 bases; nucleotides outside the gene matches: 16. This CDR3 is 17 amino acids long.

V gene TRBV6-5 combines with J gene TRBJ1-2, with unresolved D. Between the trimmed V and J ends, which lost 2 bases and 6 bases, there was a span of 10 bases. This CDR3 is built from 13 residues. The germline gives CDR1 MNHEY, CDR2 SVGAGI. The CDR3 DNA reads TGTGCCAGCAGTTACCTGCGGGGAAATGGCTACACCTTC. It codes for CASSYLRGNGYTF.

The chain employs TRBV30 and TRBJ1-1; tentatively, D is TRBD1 (5 bases). Germline loops: CDR1 GTSNPN, CDR2 SVGIG (reference sequence). V was clipped by 1 base and J by 1 base, with 16 bases between them. The CDR3 contains 16 residues. Here the CDR3 reads CAWSAGIGTGNTEAFF. CDR3 sequence (DNA): TGTGCCTGGAGTGCGGGGATTGGGACGGGGAACACTGAAGCTTTCTTT. The entire variable domain, with the rest obtained from reference TRBV30 and TRBJ1-1, is as follows: SQTIHQWPATLVQPVGSPLSLECTVEGTSNPNLYWYRQAAGRGLQLLFYSVGIGQISSEVPQNLSASRPQDRQFILSSKKLLLSDSGFYLCAWSAGIGTGNTEAFFGQGTRLTVV.

The count of this clone is one. This rearrangement joins TRBV6-1 to TRBJ2-7; 8 positions match TRBD2. With 4 bases clipped from V and 3 bases from J, the junction kept 2 bases outside the gene matches. The CDR3 extends over 13 amino acids. The germline V gene encodes CDR1 MNHNS and CDR2 SASEGT. CDR3 nucleotide sequence: TGTGCCAGCAGTGGCGGGGGGTTCTACGAGCAGTACTTC. Its protein product is CASSGGGFYEQYF.